These 17 T cell receptor beta chains share one sample of origin, sequenced in a study of T cells expressing NK-cell markers. TCRdb derives one entry per CDR3 protein from the 5' RACE reads, leaving out DNA. The listing records 200,000 to 300,000 distinct CDR3 sequences. The sample taken for sequencing was blood T cells: a sorted CD56 or NKG2C T cell subset, CD4+ or CD8+ T cells, or bulk PBMC T cells (not recorded which). The receptor source for this set is a man aged 18 to 35 in good health.

The V call is TRBV1, the J call TRBJ2-1; TCRdb's D call, TRBD1, is unchecked because there is no DNA. TRBV1 constitutes a pseudogene. The CDR3 loop spans 13 amino acids. CDR3 amino acids: CTRGQGSPNEQFF.

The J gene is TRBJ2-7, the V gene TRBV7-8; the D call from TCRdb, TRBD2, cannot be confirmed without DNA. This CDR3 is 16 amino acids long. Germline CDR1 reads SGHVS; CDR2 reads FQNEAQ. CDR3 sequence: CASSLETSVVSYEQYF.

This chain connects TRBV5-5 to TRBJ2-3; TCRdb's D call of TRBD2 is untestable without DNA. CDR1 SGHKS and CDR2 YYEKEE come from the germline V gene (reference sequence). This CDR3 is built from 16 residues. CDR3 loop: CASSFLSGRAGDTQYF.

V is TRBV25-1 and J is TRBJ2-1; TCRdb designates TRBD2, a call that cannot be tested without DNA. Germline V gene data show CDR1 as MGHDK and CDR2 as SYGVNS. This CDR3 has 16 residues. The CDR3 reads CASSEHRLAGVGEQFF.

The chain combines TRBV5-1 with TRBJ1-5; the TCRdb D gene call, TRBD1, has no DNA to confirm it. CDR1 is SGHRS and CDR2 is YFSETQ in the germline V gene. The CDR3 runs to 14 residues. The CDR3 reads CASSFDSPNQPQHF.

The chain combines TRBV25-1 with TRBJ1-1; the TRBD1 assignment by TCRdb is unverifiable without DNA. Germline V gives CDR1 MGHDK, CDR2 SYGVNS. The CDR3 runs 15 residues. The CDR3 protein is CASSPPGGLNTEAFF.

The V call is TRBV5-1, the J call TRBJ2-5; TCRdb's D gene call, TRBD2, goes unchecked for lack of DNA. Looked up from germline, CDR1 is SGHRS and CDR2 is YFSETQ. This CDR3 region has 13 residues. The CDR3 sequence is CASKTSGKETQYF.

The chain has TRBV20-1 and TRBJ2-6; TCRdb outputs TRBD2, but without DNA this stays unchecked. This CDR3 has 16 amino acids. Germline CDR1 DFQATT, CDR2 SNEGSKA (reference sequence). This chain's CDR3 is CSARGRAGSGANVLTF.

The chain recombines TRBV29-1 with TRBJ2-1; no DNA is available, so the TRBD1 call from TCRdb remains unchecked. This CDR3 comprises 12 residues. Germline V lookup: CDR1 SQVTM, CDR2 ANQGSEA. The CDR3 region is CSVGTGLGEQFF.

This sequence joins TRBV6-4 and TRBJ2-5; the TCRdb D gene call, TRBD2, has no DNA to confirm it. The CDR3 has 19 residues. CDR1 is MRHNA, CDR2 SNTAGT, per germline. The CDR3 protein is CASSDSTLSSGPLQETQYF.

This sequence joins TRBV5-4 and TRBJ2-1. This CDR3 is 14 amino acids long. The germline CDR1 and CDR2 sequences are SGHNT and YYREEE (reference sequence). CDR3 amino acids: CASSLAHSGDEQFF.

The rearrangement links TRBV7-9 to TRBJ2-5; TCRdb outputs TRBD1, but without DNA this stays unchecked. Germline CDR1 and CDR2: SEHNR and FQNEAQ (reference sequence). The CDR3 covers 14 residues. The CDR3 sequence: CASSLGQYIGTQYF.

The CDR3 is CASSPFDSYEQYF. V gene TRBV12-3 or TRBV12-4 combines with J gene TRBJ2-7. CDR3 length equals 13 residues.

This chain links TRBV5-5 with TRBJ1-5; TCRdb calls TRBD1, which cannot be checked without DNA. Germline V gene data show CDR1 as SGHKS and CDR2 as YYEKEE (reference sequence). CDR3 size: 15 residues. CDR3 sequence: CASGTGGFQDQPQHF.

CDR3 residues: CAISVQERKELFF. The chain combines TRBV10-3 with TRBJ1-4; as DNA is missing, the TRBD1 call by TCRdb cannot be tested. The germline V gene has CDR1 ENHRY and CDR2 SYGVKD. This CDR3 is 13 amino acids long.

V is TRBV3-1 and J is TRBJ2-5; TCRdb selects TRBD1, and the lack of DNA leaves this call unchecked. Germline CDR1 is LGHDT and CDR2 is YNNKEL (reference sequence). The length of the CDR3 is 14 residues. This CDR3 is CASAPSGGLGTQYF.

V is TRBV20-1 and J is TRBJ2-7; the D call of TRBD2 rests on TCRdb alone, since no DNA is present to check it. The CDR3 length is 13 residues. Per germline, CDR1 DFQATT and CDR2 SNEGSKA (reference sequence). Here the CDR3 reads CSASGRGPHEQYF.